The TCR beta chain under discussion was sequenced for a study of sequential checkpoint blockade in melanoma. With 4 bases clipped from V and 3 bases from J, the junction kept 2 bases outside the gene matches. From germline, CDR1 is SQVTM and CDR2 ANQGSEA. This CDR3 region has 13 residues. Measured with immunoSEQ multiplex PCR; TCRdb has only the in-frame clones, and not every one. This sample has roughly 30,000 clones, with about four fifths found just once. Specified treatment: randomized to nivolumab then ipilimumab (arm A) or the reverse (arm B). PBMC sorting kept live CD3+CD8+ cells without CD19 or CD56.

The sequenced sample was CD8+ T cells sorted from blood (inferred from file names), obtained from a patient given nivolumab and ipilimumab in sequence. The chain uses TRBV29-1 and TRBJ2-1, with 8 bases lining up with TRBD2. This sequence originates from a human donor with melanoma. The chain's CDR3 is CSVVAGYYNEQFF. DNA for the CDR3: TGCAGCGTTGTAGCGGGGTACTACAATGAGCAGTTCTTC.